This TCR beta chain stems from a study of blood T cell repertoires in COVID-19. Germline V gives CDR1 MNHNS, CDR2 SASEGT. There are 19 residues in the CDR3. Trimming at V came to 0 bases and at J to 0 bases, leaving 11 bases not matched to a gene. Repertoires were generated with immunoSEQ multiplex PCR, while TCRdb's copy carries only in-frame clones and drops some. Of 250,000 or so clones listed, roughly 86% are singletons. The sample consisted of peripheral blood. The receptor comes from a man aged 35 to 55 with active or convalescent COVID-19. This chain links TRBV6-1 with TRBJ2-4; 7 bases align to TRBD1. The CDR3 protein is CASSEATGARLLAKNIQYF. In DNA form, the CDR3 reads TGTGCCAGCAGTGAAGCCACAGGGGCCAGACTCCTAGCCAAAAACATTCAGTACTTC.